The 15 T cell receptor beta chains given below trace back to one sample, sequenced in a study of beta chain features in type 1 diabetes. The whole isolated RNA underwent reverse transcription, so sequencing captured expressed TCRB transcripts. The protocol was immunoSEQ multiplex PCR, while the TCRdb copy is restricted to in-frame clones and leaves out a portion. The table lists hundreds of thousands of clones, 10% to 15% of them singletons. The sample was naive CD4+ T cells from blood. These receptors originate from a man between 18 and 35 years old in good health.

The V call is TRBV6-5, the J call TRBJ2-7; 9 bases line up with TRBD2. V lost 6 bases to trimming and J lost 0 bases; unmatched junction nucleotides: 6. The germline V gene has CDR1 MNHEY and CDR2 SVGAGI. This CDR3 is built from 15 residues. CDR3 protein: CASRPGLAFSYEQYF. CDR3 sequence (DNA): TGTGCCAGCAGGCCGGGACTAGCATTCTCCTACGAGCAGTACTTC.

This clone has just a few counts. The chain is built from TRBV19 and TRBJ2-5, with D uncertain. Per germline, CDR1 LNHDA and CDR2 SQIVND (reference sequence). The CDR3 sequence is 12 residues long. V shed 9 bases and J shed 5 bases, with 13 bases lying between them. The CDR3 nucleotides are TGTGCCAGGAGAAGATTCTCGGAGACCCAGTACTTC. Translated, it gives CARRRFSETQYF.

CDR3 sequence (DNA): TGTGCCAGCAGCCCGGGACAGGGCACCTATGGCTACACCTTC. It is translated as CASSPGQGTYGYTF. This chain links TRBV6-6 with TRBJ1-2; 9 positions agree with TRBD1. This CDR3 region has 14 residues. Germline V lookup: CDR1 MNHNY, CDR2 SVGAGI (reference sequence). V was clipped by 6 bases and J by 4 bases; unmatched bases: 6.

The CDR3 DNA reads TGTGCCAGCAGCCCCACCGGGGGAGGGATGCATGAGCAGTTCTTC. It codes for CASSPTGGGMHEQFF. This rearrangement joins TRBV5-4 to TRBJ2-1; 7 positions agree with TRBD2. The CDR3 has 15 amino acids. Germline loops: CDR1 SGHNT, CDR2 YYREEE (reference sequence). With 4 bases clipped from V and 8 bases from J, the junction kept 12 bases outside the gene matches.

This rearrangement joins TRBV27 to TRBJ2-5; TRBD2 agrees at 8 bases. Matching the DNA end better, TRBJ2-7 makes the J call doubtful. Looked up from germline, CDR1 is MNHEY and CDR2 is SMNVEV (reference sequence). The CDR3 runs to 15 residues. CDR3 DNA: TGTGCCAGCAGTTTATACGGGGGGGTAAGCTACGAGCAGTACTTC. Translating gives CASSLYGGVSYEQYF.

J is TRBJ1-4 and V is TRBV30, with D unclear. The CDR3 runs to 13 residues. Germline V CDR1 and CDR2: GTSNPN, SVGIG (reference sequence). Trimming took 1 base from V and 7 from J, leaving 10 bases between them. The CDR3 nucleotides read TGTGCCTGGAGTGCATCGGTCGGTGAAAAACTGTTTTTT. Its protein is CAWSASVGEKLFF.

The V and J genes are TRBV2 and TRBJ1-2, with 10 bases matching TRBD1. V was pared by 8 bases and J by 5 bases, with 5 bases of the junction left unmatched. Germline-derived CDR1 and CDR2 are SNHLY and FYNNEI. This CDR3 has 13 residues. CDR3 amino acids: CASGEDRGYGYTF. CDR3 nucleotide sequence: TGTGCCAGCGGGGAGGACAGGGGGTATGGCTACACCTTC.

The V and J genes are TRBV5-1 and TRBJ2-5, with 8 bases that match TRBD2. This CDR3 region has 14 residues. V shed 3 bases and J 7 bases; nucleotides not matched to a gene: 8. Germline V CDR1 and CDR2: SGHRS, YFSETQ. The CDR3 sequence: CASSSTSGRGTQYF. For the CDR3, the DNA is TGCGCCAGCAGCTCAACTAGCGGCCGGGGGACCCAGTACTTC.

Only a few counts were recorded for this clone. The rearrangement joins TRBV9 to TRBJ1-4; D is perhaps TRBD1 (6 bases). The CDR3 is 13 amino acids. V dropped 3 bases and J dropped 5 bases, with 8 bases sitting between them. The germline gives CDR1 SGDLS, CDR2 YYNGEE. CDR3 sequence (DNA): TGTGCCAGCAGCGCCGGACAGAATGAAAAACTGTTTTTT. Protein sequence: CASSAGQNEKLFF.

This clone was observed a handful of times. J is TRBJ2-7 and V is TRBV9; weak D call: TRBD1 (6 bases). Germline loops: CDR1 SGDLS, CDR2 YYNGEE. Trimming took off 0 bases at V and 3 bases at J, with 10 bases between the two ends. There are 14 residues in the CDR3. This chain's CDR3 is CASSVVGGLYEQYF. As DNA, the CDR3 is TGTGCCAGCAGCGTAGTTGGGGGCCTCTACGAGCAGTACTTC. The full variable domain, with the rest looked up from reference TRBV9 and TRBJ2-7, is DSGVTQTPKHLITATGQRVTLRCSPRSGDLSVYWYQQSLDQGLQFLIQYYNGEERAKGNILERFSAQQFPDLHSELNLSSLELGDSALYFCASSVVGGLYEQYFGPGTRLTVT.

This clone was seen more than once but under ten times. The gene calls are TRBV6-4 and TRBJ2-7; D is perhaps TRBD2 (5 bases). The germline gives CDR1 MRHNA, CDR2 SNTAGT. CDR3 length equals 14 residues. Trimming cost V 5 bases and J 2 bases, with 13 bases left between them. The CDR3 region has the DNA TGTGCCAGCAGTCCCTTGGCGGGCCCCTACGAGCAGTACTTC. It yields the protein CASSPLAGPYEQYF.

The chain links TRBV7-9 to TRBJ1-5; no clear D gene. V was pared by 5 bases and J by 0 bases, with 5 bases between. Per the germline V gene, CDR1 is SEHNR and CDR2 is FQNEAQ (reference sequence). The CDR3 is 13 amino acids. CDR3 in DNA: TGTGCCAGCAGCAAACATAGCAATCAGCCCCAGCATTTT. The encoded protein is CASSKHSNQPQHF.

CDR3 loop: CASSVYGDSNQPQHF. The CDR3 DNA follows: TGTGCCAGCAGCGTATACGGTGATAGCAATCAGCCCCAGCATTTT. The chain combines TRBV9 with TRBJ1-5; no definite D call. The germline V gene encodes CDR1 SGDLS and CDR2 YYNGEE. CDR3 length equals 15 residues. Trimming took 1 base from V and 0 from J, leaving 8 bases between them.

The chain links TRBV29-1 to TRBJ1-2; tentatively, D is TRBD1 (5 bases). V lost 6 bases and J lost 2, with 16 bases in between. From germline, CDR1 is SQVTM and CDR2 ANQGSEA. This CDR3 has 14 residues. The CDR3 DNA is TGCAGCGTCGACAGCCTGGGCCTCAACTATGGCTACACCTTC. It yields the protein CSVDSLGLNYGYTF.

In this sample, this clone turned up a few times. The junction shows a germline mismatch at one end, possibly a read error. The chain employs TRBV7-7 and TRBJ2-1; 7 nucleotides agree with TRBD1. Germline V gene sequence: CDR1 SSHAT, CDR2 FNYEAQ (reference sequence). The CDR3 contains 13 residues. Written as DNA, the CDR3 is TGTGCTAGCAGCTTAGATCGGACAGGAATAATAGTCTTC. Amino acid sequence: CASSLDRTGIIVF.